This T cell receptor (beta chain) was captured in a study of shared clonotypes between healthy human individuals. The ends were cut back, 8 bases at V and 4 bases at J, with 17 bases in the middle. The V gene's germline CDR1 is LNHDA and CDR2 SQIVND (reference sequence). The CDR3 runs to 15 residues. Assay used: immunoSEQ multiplex PCR; TCRdb lists only in-frame clones, some missing. The table includes about 2 million clones, 85% to 95% detected once. The sample taken for sequencing was naive CD4+ T cells sorted from blood. Subset reported: CD45RA+ positively selected. The TCR comes from a man between 18 and 29 years old in good health. This chain uses TRBV19 with TRBJ2-2, with D tentatively TRBD1 (5 bases). This chain's CDR3 is CASLQRGSVTGELFF. CDR3 nucleotides: TGTGCCAGTCTCCAAAGGGGCTCTGTCACCGGGGAGCTGTTTTTT. Full variable domain (rest looked up from reference TRBV19 and TRBJ2-2): DGGITQSPKYLFRKEGQNVTLSCEQNLNHDAMYWYRQDPGQGLRLIYYSQIVNDFQKGDIAEGYSVSREKKESFPLTVTSAQKNPTAFYLCASLQRGSVTGELFFGEGSRLTVL.